Listed below are T cell receptor beta chains from one sample, sequenced in a study of early T cells in non-severe SARS-CoV-2 infection. TCRdb itself ran the 5' RACE reads through MiXCR, one entry per CDR3 protein. The table has almost 85,000 distinct CDR3 sequences, about 12% seen once; the top ten hold over 2.5%. The sample consisted of whole blood. These receptors all come from an adult who was a healthcare worker with PCR-confirmed SARS-CoV-2 infection or an uninfected control (not recorded which). CDR3s include the opening cysteine and the closing phenylalanine or tryptophan. The order of the fields is J gene, D gene, clone size, V gene, CDR3 protein, CDR3 DNA. D genes are given only for firm matches. Clone size appears in some rows only: once, few, many, or a class for an expanded clone.

J: TRBJ2-1
D: -
size: many
V: TRBV18
CDR3: CASSPPITRVSGQFF
DNA: TGTGCCAGCTCACCACCCATAACCAGGGTGAGTGGGCAGTTCTTC

J: TRBJ2-6
D: -
size: many
V: TRBV30
CDR3: CAWSRPPPRANVLTF
DNA: TGTGCCTGGAGTCGACCCCCTCCGAGGGCCAACGTCCTGACTTTC

J: TRBJ2-5
D: TRBD2
size: few
V: TRBV7-6
CDR3: CASSSGTSGGETQYF
DNA: TGTGCCAGCAGCTCCGGGACTAGCGGAGGAGAGACCCAGTACTTC

J: TRBJ2-3
D: -
size: -
V: TRBV6-1
CDR3: CASSGQESTDTQYF
DNA: TGTGCCAGCAGTGGACAGGAGAGCACAGATACGCAGTATTTT

J: TRBJ1-2
D: TRBD1
size: -
V: TRBV20-1
CDR3: CSARDGQGGSGYTF
DNA: TGCAGTGCTAGAGATGGACAGGGAGGTAGTGGCTACACCTTC

J: TRBJ2-3
D: TRBD2
size: many
V: TRBV24-1
CDR3: CATSDPSSSGRADTQYF
DNA: TGTGCCACCAGTGACCCCTCCTCTAGCGGGAGGGCCGATACGCAGTATTTT

J: TRBJ1-1
D: -
size: few
V: TRBV5-1
CDR3: CASSSKGIKNTEAFF
DNA: TGCGCCAGCAGCTCTAAAGGAATTAAGAACACTGAAGCTTTCTTT

J: TRBJ2-1
D: -
size: many
V: TRBV24-1
CDR3: CATSDLLDSYNEQFF
DNA: TGTGCCACCAGTGATTTGTTGGACAGTTACAATGAGCAGTTCTTC

J: TRBJ1-5
D: -
size: -
V: TRBV20-1
CDR3: CSCGGRGKGDQPQHF
DNA: TGCAGTTGCGGAGGGCGTGGGAAAGGGGATCAGCCCCAGCATTTT

J: TRBJ2-1
D: TRBD1
size: -
V: TRBV24-1
CDR3: CATTPGQGRNEQFF
DNA: TGTGCCACCACTCCGGGACAGGGTAGAAATGAGCAGTTCTTC

J: TRBJ2-3
D: -
size: many
V: TRBV5-4
CDR3: CASSRAERRSTDTQYF
DNA: TGTGCCAGCAGCCGCGCCGAGCGGCGGAGCACAGATACGCAGTATTTT

J: TRBJ1-5
D: -
size: few
V: TRBV30
CDR3: CAWSWARANQPQHF
DNA: TGTGCCTGGAGTTGGGCAAGGGCTAATCAGCCCCAGCATTTT

J: TRBJ2-7
D: -
size: many
V: TRBV7-9
CDR3: CASSSREDSVTYEQYF
DNA: TGTGCCAGCAGCTCAAGGGAGGACAGCGTGACCTACGAGCAGTACTTC

J: TRBJ2-2
D: -
size: few
V: TRBV29-1
CDR3: CSVEDAPTTGELFF
DNA: TGCAGCGTTGAAGACGCGCCGACCACCGGGGAGCTGTTTTTT

J: TRBJ2-7
D: TRBD2
size: -
V: TRBV11-3
CDR3: CASSLDPASGYEQYF
DNA: TGTGCCAGCAGCTTAGACCCCGCTAGCGGCTACGAGCAGTACTTC

J: TRBJ1-2
D: -
size: -
V: TRBV5-1
CDR3: CASSLGQPYGYTF
DNA: TGCGCCAGCAGCTTGGGACAGCCGTATGGCTACACCTTC

J: TRBJ1-2
D: -
size: many
V: TRBV28
CDR3: CASSLGGELYGYTF
DNA: TGTGCCAGCAGTTTGGGGGGCGAGCTCTATGGCTACACCTTC

J: TRBJ2-3
D: -
size: -
V: TRBV24-1
CDR3: CATSDLGATDTQYF
DNA: TGTGCCACCAGTGATTTAGGCGCCACAGATACGCAGTATTTT

J: TRBJ1-1
D: TRBD1
size: few
V: TRBV28
CDR3: CASTGQGGYTEAFF
DNA: TGTGCCAGCACGGGACAGGGCGGATACACTGAAGCTTTCTTT

J: TRBJ2-3
D: -
size: many
V: TRBV7-3
CDR3: CASSLTGGLDTQYF
DNA: TGTGCCAGCAGCTTAACTGGGGGGCTAGATACGCAGTATTTT

J: TRBJ2-3
D: -
size: few
V: TRBV28
CDR3: CASSLLRGTDMQYF
DNA: TGTGCCAGCAGTTTATTGCGGGGGACAGATATGCAGTATTTT

J: TRBJ2-3
D: -
size: -
V: TRBV29-1
CDR3: CSVEEITDTQYF
DNA: TGCAGCGTTGAGGAAATCACAGATACGCAGTATTTT

J: TRBJ1-1
D: -
size: few
V: TRBV9
CDR3: CASSERGVTGDTEAFF
DNA: TGTGCCAGCAGCGAGCGTGGGGTGACCGGGGACACTGAAGCTTTCTTT

J: TRBJ1-1
D: TRBD1
size: once
V: TRBV5-4
CDR3: CASRTERGLDTEAFF
DNA: TGTGCCAGCAGGACCGAGAGGGGGCTGGACACTGAAGCTTTCTTT

J: TRBJ2-7
D: -
size: many
V: TRBV28
CDR3: CASRPAGTIHEQYF
DNA: TGTGCCAGCAGGCCCGCTGGGACAATCCACGAGCAGTACTTC

J: TRBJ2-7
D: TRBD2
size: -
V: TRBV28
CDR3: CASRAGTSGAYEQYF
DNA: TGTGCCAGCAGGGCCGGGACTAGCGGGGCCTACGAGCAGTACTTC

J: TRBJ2-2
D: -
size: -
V: TRBV5-1
CDR3: CASSLDAYTGELFF
DNA: TGCGCCAGCAGCTTGGATGCTTACACCGGGGAGCTGTTTTTT

J: TRBJ2-5
D: TRBD1
size: -
V: TRBV29-1
CDR3: CSAGQGQETQYF
DNA: TGCAGCGCCGGACAGGGCCAAGAGACCCAGTACTTC

J: TRBJ1-2
D: -
size: many
V: TRBV3-1
CDR3: CASSQGGAGYTF
DNA: TGTGCCAGCAGCCAAGGGGGGGCCGGCTACACCTTC

J: TRBJ2-6
D: -
size: many
V: TRBV19
CDR3: CATQDSGANVLTF
DNA: TGTGCCACACAGGATTCTGGGGCCAACGTCCTGACTTTC

J: TRBJ2-2
D: -
size: -
V: TRBV10-1
CDR3: CASSESVQKSRGGELFF
DNA: TGCGCCAGCAGTGAGTCGGTCCAAAAATCCCGAGGCGGGGAGCTGTTTTTT

J: TRBJ2-1
D: -
size: -
V: TRBV24-1
CDR3: CATSDGGRGEQFF
DNA: TGTGCCACCAGTGATGGGGGACGTGGGGAGCAGTTCTTC

J: TRBJ1-4
D: -
size: few
V: TRBV7-9
CDR3: CASSHPGTNEKLFF
DNA: TGTGCCAGCAGTCACCCTGGCACTAATGAAAAACTGTTTTTT